One sample yielded the 15 T cell receptor beta chains listed below, sequenced in a study of blood T cell repertoires in COVID-19. Profiled with immunoSEQ multiplex PCR; TCRdb holds only in-frame clones, not every one. The repertoire holds about 220,000 clones, with less than 85% as singletons. Sequenced input: peripheral blood. Source of these receptors: a woman between 65 and 79 years old with acute or convalescent COVID-19.

V gene TRBV7-2 combines with J gene TRBJ1-5; D is possibly TRBD1 (6 bases). The germline V and J ends were trimmed by 4 bases and 8 bases, with 18 bases remaining between them. CDR1 and CDR2 (germline): SGHTA, FQGNSA. CDR3 length: 15 residues. CDR3: CASSSTRQAYEPQHF. The CDR3 DNA sequence: TGTGCCAGCAGCTCAACGAGACAGGCTTATGAGCCCCAGCATTTT.

This clone has more than one count but fewer than ten. The V and J genes are TRBV2 and TRBJ1-4; 9 bases are shared with TRBD1. The germline V gene encodes CDR1 SNHLY and CDR2 FYNNEI. Trimming at V came to 5 bases and at J to 8 bases, leaving 6 bases not matched to a gene. The CDR3 has 14 amino acids. In nucleotides, the CDR3 is TGTGCCAGCAGTCGGACAGGGGTCATAGAAAAACTGTTTTTT. Residues: CASSRTGVIEKLFF.

The rearrangement links TRBV3-1 (or the pseudogene TRBV3-2) to TRBJ2-5, with 13 bases aligning to TRBD2. The CDR3 totals 18 residues. CDR1 is LGHDT and CDR2 is YNNKEL in the germline V gene (reference sequence). The trim removed 0 bases at V and 5 bases at J, leaving 9 bases unmatched. CDR3 protein: CASSQDSLTSGGWETQYF. The CDR3 bases are TGTGCCAGCAGCCAAGACTCTCTGACTAGCGGGGGGTGGGAGACCCAGTACTTC.

The chain has TRBV7-2 and TRBJ2-3; 9 nucleotides line up with TRBD2. This CDR3 spans 14 amino acids. Germline CDR1 is SGHTA and CDR2 is FQGNSA. The trim removed 5 bases at V and 2 bases at J, leaving 2 bases unmatched. CDR3 loop: CASSGGGATDTQYF. Here the CDR3 DNA reads TGTGCCAGCAGCGGCGGGGGGGCCACAGATACGCAGTATTTT. Looking up the rest from reference TRBV7-2 and TRBJ2-3 gives the full variable domain: GAGVSQSPSNKVTEKGKDVELRCDPISGHTALYWYRQSLGQGLEFLIYFQGNSAPDKSGLPSDRFSAERTGGSVSTLTIQRTQQEDSAVYLCASSGGGATDTQYFGPGTRLTVL.

The chain uses TRBV5-1 and TRBJ2-1; 8 bases are a match to TRBD1. The CDR3 has 18 amino acids. Trimming took 0 bases from V and 6 from J; bases not matched to a gene: 14. The germline V gene has CDR1 SGHRS and CDR2 YFSETQ. CDR3 in amino acids: CASSLATGSQGARNEQFF. CDR3 DNA: TGCGCCAGCAGCTTGGCGACCGGGAGTCAGGGGGCTCGCAATGAGCAGTTCTTC.

This chain links TRBV27 with TRBJ2-5; no definite D call. Per germline, CDR1 MNHEY and CDR2 SMNVEV (reference sequence). With 2 bases removed from V and 2 bases from J, the gap between germline ends came to 9 bases. CDR3 length equals 14 residues. In nucleotides, the CDR3 is TGTGCCAGCAGTTTAGAATCTGCGCAAGAGACCCAGTACTTC. Its protein product is CASSLESAQETQYF.

This rearrangement joins TRBV14 to TRBJ1-4; 8 bases are a match to TRBD1. The V segment lost 5 bases and the J segment 4 bases; nucleotides outside the gene matches: 6. Germline V gene data show CDR1 as SGHDN and CDR2 as FVKESK. This CDR3 has 15 amino acids. CDR3 sequence reads: CASSYEQGVNEKLFF. The CDR3 DNA is TGTGCCAGCAGCTACGAACAGGGGGTTAATGAAAAACTGTTTTTT.

V is TRBV5-6 and J is TRBJ1-2, with unresolved D. Germline V gene data show CDR1 as SGHDT and CDR2 as YYEEEE. The CDR3 has 14 residues. V shed 1 base and J shed 0 bases, with 7 bases lying between them. CDR3 region: CASSLPAANYGYTF. CDR3 nucleotides: TGTGCCAGCAGCTTGCCGGCGGCTAACTATGGCTACACCTTC. The full variable domain, rest sourced from reference TRBV5-6 and TRBJ1-2, is DAGVTQSPTHLIKTRGQQVTLRCSPKSGHDTVSWYQQALGQGPQFIFQYYEEEERQRGNFPDRFSGHQFPNYSSELNVNALLLGDSALYLCASSLPAANYGYTFGSGTRLTVV.

V is TRBV24-1 and J is TRBJ2-1; 8 bases match TRBD1. The junction had 10 bases not matched to a gene; V was cut back by 11 bases and J by 8 bases. In germline, CDR1 is KGHDR, CDR2 SFDVKD. The CDR3 covers 13 residues. The CDR3 is CASQGAVTYEQFF. The CDR3 nucleotides read TGTGCCAGCCAGGGGGCAGTTACATATGAGCAGTTCTTC.

This chain uses TRBV18 with TRBJ1-4; tentatively, D is TRBD1 (5 bases). V was trimmed by 2 bases and J by 8 bases, leaving 18 bases between them. Germline CDR1 reads KGHSH; CDR2 reads LQKENI. The CDR3 covers 16 residues. The DNA of the CDR3 is TGTGCCAGCTCACCAGGTTTTGGGCCAGGGCAAGAAAAACTGTTTTTT. It yields the protein CASSPGFGPGQEKLFF.

The chain combines TRBV7-3 with TRBJ1-1; D unresolved. This CDR3 comprises 15 residues. Germline V gives CDR1 SGHTA, CDR2 FQGTGA. V was pared by 0 bases and J by 0 bases, with 8 bases between. DNA for the CDR3: TGTGCCAGCAGCTTAACGGGAGAAATGAACACTGAAGCTTTCTTT. Translated: CASSLTGEMNTEAFF.

This chain connects TRBV20-1 to TRBJ1-1; possibly TRBD1 for D (5 bases). Trimming removed 3 bases at V and 5 bases at J, with 10 bases between. CDR3 length: 12 residues. Germline V gives CDR1 DFQATT, CDR2 SNEGSKA (reference sequence). The CDR3: CSASPSGTEAFF. The CDR3 bases are TGCAGTGCTAGTCCGTCAGGGACTGAAGCTTTCTTT.

The V gene is TRBV5-5, the J gene TRBJ1-1, with TRBD1 matching over 8 bases. The V gene's germline CDR1 is SGHKS and CDR2 YYEKEE (reference sequence). The CDR3 is 11 residues long. Germline trimming cut 8 bases from V and 5 bases from J; bases unmatched to any gene: 2. The CDR3 here is CASHRGTEAFF. For the CDR3, the DNA is TGTGCCAGTCACAGGGGGACTGAAGCTTTCTTT.

The chain recombines TRBV15 with TRBJ2-4; TRBD1 matches at 10 bases. Germline CDR1 reads LNHNV; CDR2 reads YYDKDF (reference sequence). This CDR3 contains 18 residues. The V gene end was trimmed by 3 bases and the J gene end by 1 base; junction bases not matched to a gene: 9. The CDR3 sequence: CATSSQATGQGAKNIQYF. For the CDR3, the DNA is TGTGCCACCAGCAGCCAAGCTACGGGACAGGGGGCCAAAAACATTCAGTACTTC.

The V and J genes are TRBV5-4 and TRBJ1-2; D may be TRBD1 (6 bases). Germline values: CDR1 SGHNT, CDR2 YYREEE (reference sequence). The V end lost 4 bases, the J end lost 4 bases, and 14 bases lay between the germline ends. CDR3 length equals 14 residues. CDR3: CASSLNRALYGYTF. CDR3 DNA sequence: TGTGCCAGCAGCCTTAACAGGGCACTCTATGGCTACACCTTC.